One sample yielded the 13 T cell receptor beta chains listed below, sequenced in a study of OX40 agonist ivuxolimab in advanced cancers. The table came from immunoSEQ multiplex PCR; TCRdb's copy has only in-frame clones and leaves some out. The sample contains 55,000 to 70,000 clones, 84% of which appear only once. Sequencing was performed on CD4+ or CD8+ T cells sorted from blood, taken in a trial of the OX40 agonist ivuxolimab. The receptors originated from an adult with an advanced solid tumor such as melanoma, head and neck, liver or kidney cancer.

This clone has ten or more counts. CDR3 protein: CASSLSGPTDTQYF. The DNA of the CDR3 is TGTGCCAGCAGCTTAAGCGGACCCACAGATACGCAGTATTTT. The chain is built from TRBV7-9 and TRBJ2-3, with D tentatively TRBD2 (5 bases). The CDR3 totals 14 residues. Per germline, CDR1 SEHNR and CDR2 FQNEAQ (reference sequence). V lost 2 bases, J lost 2 bases, and 8 bases lay in between.

The V and J genes are TRBV29-1 and TRBJ1-2, with D uncertain. CDR1 is SQVTM and CDR2 is ANQGSEA in the germline V gene. The CDR3 is 13 amino acids. The germline V and J ends were trimmed by 4 bases and 4 bases, with 13 bases remaining between them. The CDR3: CSVATQWSYGYTF. The CDR3 DNA is TGCAGCGTTGCCACCCAGTGGAGCTATGGCTACACCTTC.

V and J are TRBV19 and TRBJ2-1, with a tentative D call TRBD1 (6 bases). Deletions cut 4 bases from V and 4 bases from J, with 20 bases between. The CDR3 loop spans 17 amino acids. Germline CDR1 is LNHDA and CDR2 is SQIVND (reference sequence). Here the CDR3 DNA reads TGTGCCAGTAGTAGGCGAGGGGGAAATGGACCGTACAATGAGCAGTTCTTC. Translating it yields CASSRRGGNGPYNEQFF.

The chain has TRBV28 and TRBJ1-5, with 8 bases lining up with TRBD1. V lost 8 bases, J lost 0 bases, and 15 bases stayed unmatched. Germline CDR1 and CDR2: MDHEN and SYDVKM. CDR3 size: 18 residues. The CDR3 reads CASSLSGTGRNSNQPQHF. CDR3 coding DNA: TGTGCCAGCTCTCTTTCCGGGACAGGTCGAAATAGCAATCAGCCCCAGCATTTT.

V usage is TRBV6-6 and J usage is TRBJ1-6, with 8 bases that match TRBD1. Germline trimming cut 7 bases from V and 7 bases from J; bases unmatched to any gene: 6. The V gene's germline CDR1 is MNHNY and CDR2 SVGAGI (reference sequence). The length of the CDR3 is 14 residues. This CDR3 is CASNTPGGNSPLHF. The CDR3 DNA is TGTGCCAGCAACACCCCAGGGGGCAATTCACCCCTCCACTTT.

This clone was detected once. The chain joins TRBV10-3 to TRBJ2-1; no firm D call. Per the germline V gene, CDR1 is ENHRY and CDR2 is SYGVKD. This CDR3 spans 14 amino acids. Trimming stripped 7 bases from V and 3 bases from J, with 13 bases between. The CDR3, as DNA: TGTGCCATCAACCCCGATGGGATCTACAATGAGCAGTTCTTC. Encoded protein: CAINPDGIYNEQFF.

The J gene is TRBJ1-5, the V gene TRBV19; D is undetermined. Germline CDR1 LNHDA, CDR2 SQIVND (reference sequence). V was cut by 5 bases and J by 4 bases, with 6 bases left in between. The CDR3 totals 12 residues. The CDR3, as DNA: TGTGCCAGTAGTCAGAGGAATCAGCCCCAGCATTTT. Its translation is CASSQRNQPQHF.

The chain uses TRBV14 and TRBJ2-7; weak D call: TRBD2 (6 bases). Germline loops: CDR1 SGHDN, CDR2 FVKESK. V dropped 4 bases and J dropped 2 bases, with 15 bases sitting between them. The CDR3 runs to 15 residues. The CDR3 DNA sequence: TGTGCCAGCAGCCTGTCCGGGGGACTTGCCTACGAGCAGTACTTC. Its translation is CASSLSGGLAYEQYF.

The J gene is TRBJ1-4, the V gene TRBV6-1; D remains unclear. The CDR3 runs 14 residues. Trimming removed 1 base at V and 4 bases at J, with 7 bases between. Germline values: CDR1 MNHNS, CDR2 SASEGT. Here the CDR3 reads CASSEGADNEKLFF. The CDR3 DNA follows: TGTGCCAGCAGTGAAGGGGCGGATAATGAAAAACTGTTTTTT.

V is TRBV7-2 and J is TRBJ2-1; 7 bases agree with TRBD2. Trimming at V came to 1 base and at J to 5 bases, leaving 5 bases not matched to a gene. Germline V gene lookup returns CDR1 SGHTA and CDR2 FQGNSA. CDR3 size: 15 residues. The DNA of the CDR3 is TGTGCCAGCAGCTTAGAAGCGGGATTCGACAATGAGCAGTTCTTC. Amino acids: CASSLEAGFDNEQFF.

The gene calls are TRBV14 and TRBJ2-2; 9 bases are a match to TRBD1. Germline assignment: CDR1 SGHDN and CDR2 FVKESK. V was clipped by 0 bases and J by 0 bases; unmatched bases: 5. The CDR3 sequence is 18 residues long. The CDR3 DNA is TGTGCCAGCAGCCAAGAGACAGGGGGTGTACCGAACACCGGGGAGCTGTTTTTT. This gives the protein CASSQETGGVPNTGELFF.

This chain links TRBV19 with TRBJ2-3, with 9 positions matching TRBD2. V was pared by 7 bases and J by 0 bases, with 8 bases of the junction left unmatched. There are 16 residues in the CDR3. Germline V gene lookup returns CDR1 LNHDA and CDR2 SQIVND (reference sequence). CDR3 loop: CASNRASGASTDTQYF. The CDR3 coding sequence is TGTGCCAGTAACCGCGCTAGCGGGGCGAGCACAGATACGCAGTATTTT.

This clone was observed a handful of times. The CDR3 coding sequence is TGTGCCAGCAGTCTAACAGGGGTTGGCTACACCTTC. Translated, it gives CASSLTGVGYTF. The genes are TRBV6-1 and TRBJ1-2, with 7 positions matching TRBD1. The CDR3 is made up of 12 amino acids. Germline loops: CDR1 MNHNS, CDR2 SASEGT. Unmatched junction bases numbered 4, after V lost 5 bases and J lost 7 bases.